This TCR beta chain derives from a study of somatic mutations in cytotoxic T cells in rheumatoid arthritis. Study findings and constraints: Exceedance of 20% of CD8+ cells by the largest CD8+ clone occurred in about an eighth of the roughly 60 patients.

Produced via immunoSEQ multiplex PCR; TCRdb's table is partial and in-frame only. Among 15,000 to 20,000 clones listed, about four fifths were seen once. V dropped 1 base and J dropped 0 bases, with 18 bases sitting between them. Per the germline V gene, CDR1 is MGHRA and CDR2 is YSYEKL. This CDR3 comprises 18 residues. Concerning this clone itself: The antigen is undetermined.

The clonotype comes from a man aged 18 to 29 with rheumatoid arthritis. The rearrangement links TRBV4-1 to TRBJ1-1, with D unclear. The sample taken for sequencing was CD8+ T cells sorted from blood. CDR3 nucleotides: TGCGCCAGCAGCCAAGGGGCGGCCCAACTCACATTGAACACTGAAGCTTTCTTT. Translation: CASSQGAAQLTLNTEAFF.